The rows below give T cell receptor beta chains drawn from one sample of a study of PD-1 blockade in mismatch repair-deficient tumors. TCRdb's table, derived via immunoSEQ multiplex PCR, lists solely in-frame clones and lacks some. The sample has roughly 120,000 clones; 85% to 90% are singletons. Sequenced here: peripheral blood, sampled 72 weeks after starting pembrolizumab. The receptors originated from an adult with mismatch repair-deficient cancer. The CDR3 runs from the conserved cysteine through the conserved F or W. Each record gives: J gene, clone size, D gene, V gene, CDR3 protein, CDR3 DNA. A D gene is named only where the DNA matches it firmly. Only part of the rows carry a size: once, few, many, or a class if the clone is expanded.

TRBJ2-1 NA TRBD2 TRBV29-1 CSAGLVDANEQFF TGCAGCGCGGGACTAGTGGATGCCAATGAGCAGTTCTTC
TRBJ2-3 NA NA TRBV27 CASSFLLATDTQYF TGTGCCAGCAGTTTTTTGCTAGCGACAGATACGCAGTATTTT
TRBJ1-1 NA NA TRBV11-2 CASSFGYEAFF TGTGCCAGCAGCTTTGGTTATGAAGCTTTCTTT
TRBJ2-5 NA TRBD1 TRBV10-3 CAISPDADRVETQYF TGTGCCATCAGTCCCGACGCGGACAGGGTCGAGACCCAGTACTTC
TRBJ2-2 once NA TRBV27 CASSYVSGELFF TGTGCCAGCAGTTATGTCTCCGGGGAGCTGTTTTTT
TRBJ2-7 NA NA TRBV11-3 CASSSVASSYEQYF TGTGCCAGCAGCTCGGTAGCGAGCTCCTACGAGCAGTACTTC
TRBJ1-1 NA NA TRBV6-5 CASSHQQATEAFF TGTGCCAGCAGCCACCAACAGGCGACTGAAGCTTTCTTT
TRBJ1-5 few NA TRBV6-1 CASSDYQPQHF TGTGCCAGCAGTGATTATCAGCCCCAGCATTTT
TRBJ2-3 NA TRBD1 TRBV9 CASSTRAGTVTDTQYF TGTGCCAGCAGCACGCGAGCCGGGACAGTCACAGATACGCAGTATTTT
TRBJ2-7 NA NA TRBV19 CASSISRLYEQYF TGTGCCAGTAGTATTTCAAGGCTCTACGAGCAGTACTTC
TRBJ1-2 NA NA TRBV4-2 CASSQEINYGYTF TGTGCCAGCAGCCAAGAAATCAACTATGGCTACACCTTC
TRBJ2-3 NA NA TRBV5-6 CASSFQDTQYF TGTGCCAGCAGCTTTCAAGATACGCAGTATTTT
TRBJ1-5 NA TRBD1 TRBV28 CASSQDRGDNQPQHF TGTGCCAGCAGTCAGGACAGGGGCGATAATCAGCCCCAGCATTTT
TRBJ2-1 NA TRBD1 TRBV6-6 CASSRRQGGNEQFF TGTGCCAGCAGTCGACGACAGGGGGGAAATGAGCAGTTCTTC
TRBJ2-7 NA NA TRBV28 CASSLLGGATYEQYF TGTGCCAGCAGTTTACTGGGCGGGGCCACCTACGAGCAGTACTTC
TRBJ2-2 NA TRBD2 TRBV6-5 CASSYSGLAGELFF TGTGCCAGCAGTTACTCCGGACTAGCCGGGGAGCTGTTTTTT
TRBJ2-7 NA NA TRBV6-6 CASSYGTGVSYEQYF TGTGCCAGCAGTTACGGGACGGGCGTCTCCTACGAGCAGTACTTC